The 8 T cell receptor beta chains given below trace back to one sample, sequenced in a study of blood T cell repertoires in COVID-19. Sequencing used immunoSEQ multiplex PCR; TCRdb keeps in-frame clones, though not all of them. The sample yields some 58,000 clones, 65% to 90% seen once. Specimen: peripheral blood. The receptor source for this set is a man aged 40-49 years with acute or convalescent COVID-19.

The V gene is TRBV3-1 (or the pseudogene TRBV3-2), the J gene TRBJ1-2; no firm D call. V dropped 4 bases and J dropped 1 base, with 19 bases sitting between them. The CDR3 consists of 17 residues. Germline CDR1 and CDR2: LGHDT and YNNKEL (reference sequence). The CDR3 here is CASSRGGDLTFNYGYTF. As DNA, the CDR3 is TGTGCCAGCAGCCGGGGAGGCGACCTAACTTTTAACTATGGCTACACCTTC.

The CDR3 sequence is CASSQGRMGGTEAFF. CDR3 DNA sequence: TGCGCCAGCAGCCAAGGGCGGATGGGGGGGACTGAAGCTTTCTTT. The rearrangement uses TRBV4-1 and TRBJ1-1; D is perhaps TRBD1 (5 bases). The CDR3 is made up of 15 amino acids. In germline, CDR1 is MGHRA, CDR2 YSYEKL. Trimming left V 1 base short and J 5 bases short, with 14 bases between.

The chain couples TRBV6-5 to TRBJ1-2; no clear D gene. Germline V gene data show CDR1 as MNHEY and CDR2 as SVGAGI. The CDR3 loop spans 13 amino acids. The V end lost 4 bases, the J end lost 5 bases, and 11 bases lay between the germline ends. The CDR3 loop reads CASSSLSGYGYTF. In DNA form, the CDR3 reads TGTGCCAGCAGTTCCCTCAGTGGTTATGGCTACACCTTC.

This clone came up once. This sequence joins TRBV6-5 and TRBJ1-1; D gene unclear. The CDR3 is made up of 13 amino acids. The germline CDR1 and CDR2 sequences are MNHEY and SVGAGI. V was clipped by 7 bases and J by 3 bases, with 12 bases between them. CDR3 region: CASTSSPYTEAFF. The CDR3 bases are TGTGCCAGCACCTCCTCTCCCTACACTGAAGCTTTCTTT.

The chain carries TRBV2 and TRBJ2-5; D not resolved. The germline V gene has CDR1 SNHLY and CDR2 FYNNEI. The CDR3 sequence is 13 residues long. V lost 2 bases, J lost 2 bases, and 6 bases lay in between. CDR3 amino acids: CASSEPVQETQYF. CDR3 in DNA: TGTGCCAGCAGTGAACCAGTGCAAGAGACCCAGTACTTC.

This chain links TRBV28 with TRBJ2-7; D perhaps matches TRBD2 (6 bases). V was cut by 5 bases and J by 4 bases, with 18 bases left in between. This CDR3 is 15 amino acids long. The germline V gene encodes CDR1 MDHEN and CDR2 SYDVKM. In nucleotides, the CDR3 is TGTGCCAGCAGTCCGCGGGGAACGAGGCTGTACGAGCAGTACTTC. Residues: CASSPRGTRLYEQYF.

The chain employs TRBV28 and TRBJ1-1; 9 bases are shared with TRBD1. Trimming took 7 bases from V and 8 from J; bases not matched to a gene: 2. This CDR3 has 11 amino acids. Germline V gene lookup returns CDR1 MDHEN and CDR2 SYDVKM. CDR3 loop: CASTGTGEAFF. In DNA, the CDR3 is TGTGCCAGCACCGGGACAGGGGAAGCTTTCTTT.

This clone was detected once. The CDR3 sequence: CASSTWGGREKLFF. The CDR3 DNA reads as TGTGCCAGCAGCACGTGGGGGGGGCGTGAAAAACTGTTTTTT. The rearrangement joins TRBV5-4 to TRBJ1-4; TRBD1 is a possible D gene (6 bases). V lost 4 bases and J lost 7, with 14 bases in between. CDR3 length: 14 residues. Per germline, CDR1 SGHNT and CDR2 YYREEE (reference sequence).